This T cell receptor (beta chain) was observed in a study of T cell responses to AZD1222 COVID-19 vaccine. The assay was immunoSEQ multiplex PCR, and TCRdb's table has in-frame clones only and misses some. The profile shows 150,000 to 200,000 clones, approximately 92% of them singletons. Germline V gene sequence: CDR1 SGDLS, CDR2 YYNGEE. V lost 3 bases to trimming and J lost 4 bases, with 16 bases between them. This CDR3 spans 15 amino acids. Specimen: peripheral blood, collected on day 0 of AZD1222 vaccination. J is TRBJ1-2 and V is TRBV9; D unresolved. The source is an adult in good health. The CDR3 region is CASSAAGRQGYGYTF. As DNA, the CDR3 is TGTGCCAGCAGCGCGGCAGGACGTCAAGGCTATGGCTACACCTTC.